The 10 T cell receptor beta chains presented below share a single source sample, sequenced in a study of T cell responses to AZD1222 COVID-19 vaccine. The assay was immunoSEQ multiplex PCR, and TCRdb's table has in-frame clones only and misses some. The sample shows some 200,000 clones, roughly 91% of them seen only once. The sample in question was peripheral blood, obtained on day 0 of AZD1222 vaccination. The receptors derive from an adult in good health.

The genes are TRBV4-2 and TRBJ1-1; unclear D gene. Germline loops: CDR1 LGHNA, CDR2 YNFKEQ. The CDR3 consists of 15 residues. V was clipped by 0 bases and J by 0 bases, with 8 bases between them. The CDR3 DNA follows: TGTGCCAGCAGCCAAGATGCGCTTATGAACACTGAAGCTTTCTTT. This sequence encodes CASSQDALMNTEAFF.

The DNA for the CDR3 is TGTGCCAGCAGCTTGACCCCTAATAACTATGGCTACACCTTC. It codes for CASSLTPNNYGYTF. The chain recombines TRBV5-5 with TRBJ1-2; D remains ambiguous. Germline CDR1 is SGHKS and CDR2 is YYEKEE (reference sequence). V dropped 1 base and J dropped 1 base, with 8 bases sitting between them. The CDR3 extends over 14 amino acids.

CDR3 bases: TGTGCCAGCAGCTCCCCCGGAAGGGCCAATTCACCCCTCCACTTT. Amino acid sequence: CASSSPGRANSPLHF. This chain uses TRBV11-3 with TRBJ1-6; no clear D. The CDR3 runs 15 residues. V was trimmed by 4 bases and J by 7 bases, leaving 14 bases between them. Germline V CDR1 and CDR2: SGHNT, YENEEA.

This chain links TRBV2 with TRBJ1-2; unclear D gene. V was cut by 7 bases and J by 3 bases, with 9 bases left in between. The CDR3 runs to 12 residues. Germline CDR1 and CDR2: SNHLY and FYNNEI. CDR3 in amino acids: CASNQNDYGYTF. As DNA, the CDR3 is TGTGCCAGCAACCAGAACGACTATGGCTACACCTTC.

V usage is TRBV28 and J usage is TRBJ2-7, with TRBD2 matching 11 bases. The germline V gene has CDR1 MDHEN and CDR2 SYDVKM. Losses at the gene ends were 6 bases for V and 1 base for J; bases not matched to a gene: 5. The CDR3 runs to 15 residues. The CDR3 loop is CASRGGLAESYEQYF. As DNA, the CDR3 is TGTGCCAGCAGGGGGGGACTAGCGGAATCCTACGAGCAGTACTTC.

The genes are TRBV11-2 and TRBJ2-1, with D tentatively TRBD2 (6 bases). Per germline, CDR1 SGHAT and CDR2 FQNNGV. This CDR3 region has 14 residues. The V end lost 5 bases, the J end lost 5 bases, and 13 bases lay between the germline ends. The chain's CDR3 is CASSNGGPDNEQFF. The CDR3 DNA is TGTGCCAGCAGCAACGGGGGACCGGACAATGAGCAGTTCTTC.

Here the CDR3 DNA reads TGTGCCAGCAGTTTCGGTCTGGGGGATACGCAGTATTTT. Its protein is CASSFGLGDTQYF. The chain links TRBV28 to TRBJ2-3; no reliable D call. The CDR3 covers 13 residues. Trimming left V 3 bases short and J 6 bases short, with 10 bases between. Germline lookup yields CDR1 MDHEN and CDR2 SYDVKM.

Only a few counts were recorded for this clone. The chain carries TRBV19 and TRBJ2-7; D is possibly TRBD1 or TRBD2 (5 bases each). V lost 3 bases to trimming and J lost 4 bases, with 16 bases between them. This CDR3 has 15 residues. CDR1 and CDR2 (germline): LNHDA, SQIVND (reference sequence). This chain's CDR3 is CASSISPGPPYEQYF. CDR3 in DNA: TGTGCCAGTAGTATTTCGCCGGGACCACCATACGAGCAGTACTTC.

This clone was seen just once. The V and J genes are TRBV2 and TRBJ2-7; a possible D gene is TRBD2 (6 bases). V lost 3 bases, J lost 0 bases, and 9 bases lay in between. In germline, CDR1 is SNHLY, CDR2 FYNNEI. There are 14 residues in the CDR3. CDR3 nucleotides: TGTGCCAGCAGTGATTTCGGGGGCTCCTACGAGCAGTACTTC. This encodes CASSDFGGSYEQYF.

The rearrangement uses TRBV5-4 and TRBJ1-2; D is unresolved. The germline V gene encodes CDR1 SGHNT and CDR2 YYREEE (reference sequence). The ends were cut back, 3 bases at V and 4 bases at J, with 7 bases in the middle. This CDR3 spans 12 amino acids. The CDR3, as DNA: TGTGCCAGCAGCTCCCGCACCTATGGCTACACCTTC. As protein: CASSSRTYGYTF.